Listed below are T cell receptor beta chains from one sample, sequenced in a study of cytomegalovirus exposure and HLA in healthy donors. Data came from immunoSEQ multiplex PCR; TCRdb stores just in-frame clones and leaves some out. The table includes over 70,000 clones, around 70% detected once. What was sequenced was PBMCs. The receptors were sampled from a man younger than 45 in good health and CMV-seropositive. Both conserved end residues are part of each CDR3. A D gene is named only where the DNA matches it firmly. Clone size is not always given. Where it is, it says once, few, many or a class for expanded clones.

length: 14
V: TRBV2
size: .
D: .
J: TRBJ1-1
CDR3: CASSAQQGGTEAFF
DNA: TGTGCCAGCAGTGCCCAACAGGGCGGAACTGAAGCTTTCTTT

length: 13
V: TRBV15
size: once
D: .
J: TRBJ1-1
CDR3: CATSRDGYTEAFF
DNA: TGTGCCACCAGCAGAGACGGGTACACTGAAGCTTTCTTT

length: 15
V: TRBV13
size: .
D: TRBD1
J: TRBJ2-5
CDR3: CASSFQTGGRETQYF
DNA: TGTGCCAGCAGCTTCCAGACAGGGGGCAGGGAGACCCAGTACTTC

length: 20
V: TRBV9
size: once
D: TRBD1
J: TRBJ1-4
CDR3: CASSETPLTGITFSSEKLFF
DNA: TGTGCCAGCAGCGAGACCCCCTTGACAGGGATTACTTTTTCCAGCGAAAAACTGTTTTTT

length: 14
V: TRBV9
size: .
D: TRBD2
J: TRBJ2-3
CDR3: CASSRLAEEDTQYF
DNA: TGTGCCAGCAGCCGACTAGCGGAGGAAGATACGCAGTATTTT

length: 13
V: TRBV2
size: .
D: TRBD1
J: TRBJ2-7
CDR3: CASSETGGNEQYF
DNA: TGTGCCAGCAGTGAGACAGGGGGGAACGAGCAGTACTTC

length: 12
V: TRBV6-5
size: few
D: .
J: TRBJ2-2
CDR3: CASFRNTGELFF
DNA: TGTGCCAGCTTCAGGAACACCGGGGAGCTGTTTTTT

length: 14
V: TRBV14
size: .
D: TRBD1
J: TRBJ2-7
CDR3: CASSQGTGTYEQYF
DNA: TGTGCCAGCAGCCAAGGGACAGGGACCTACGAGCAGTACTTC

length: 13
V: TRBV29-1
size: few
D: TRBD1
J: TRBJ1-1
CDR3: CSVGFDRGAEAFF
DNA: TGCAGCGTCGGATTCGACAGGGGTGCTGAAGCTTTCTTT

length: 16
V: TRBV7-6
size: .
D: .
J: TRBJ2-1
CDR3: CASSLNNPQENNEQFF
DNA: TGTGCCAGCAGCTTAAATAACCCCCAGGAAAACAATGAGCAGTTCTTC

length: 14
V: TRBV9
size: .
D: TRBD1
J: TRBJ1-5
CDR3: CASGTGKSNQPQHF
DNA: TGTGCCAGCGGGACAGGTAAAAGCAATCAGCCCCAGCATTTT

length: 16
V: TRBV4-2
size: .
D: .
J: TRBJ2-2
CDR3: CASSQEGGTNTGELFF
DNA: TGTGCCAGCAGCCAAGAGGGCGGGACGAACACCGGGGAGCTGTTTTTT

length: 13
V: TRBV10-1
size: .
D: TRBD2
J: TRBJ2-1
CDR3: CASSGLAGSEQFF
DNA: TGCGCCAGCAGTGGGCTAGCGGGGAGTGAGCAGTTCTTC

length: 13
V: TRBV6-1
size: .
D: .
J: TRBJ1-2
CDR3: CASSENWGDGYTF
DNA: TGTGCCAGCAGTGAAAACTGGGGGGATGGCTACACCTTC

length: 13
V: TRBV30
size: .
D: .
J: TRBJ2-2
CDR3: CAWRSVNTGELFF
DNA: TGTGCCTGGAGGTCTGTGAACACCGGGGAGCTGTTTTTT

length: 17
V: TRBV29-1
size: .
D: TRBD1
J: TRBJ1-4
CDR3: CSAAGTGGEEANEKLFF
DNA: TGCAGCGCTGCCGGGACAGGGGGGGAAGAAGCTAATGAAAAACTGTTTTTT

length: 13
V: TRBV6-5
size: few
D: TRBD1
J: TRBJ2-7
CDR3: CASRPGTDYEQYF
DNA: TGTGCCAGCAGACCCGGGACAGACTACGAGCAGTACTTC

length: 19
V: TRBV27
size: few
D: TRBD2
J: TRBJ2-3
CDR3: CASSRPYASKRGGTDTQYF
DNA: TGTGCCAGCAGCCGCCCCTACGCTAGCAAGCGGGGGGGCACAGATACGCAGTATTTT

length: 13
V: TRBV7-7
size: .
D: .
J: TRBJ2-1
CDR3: CASSSGGANEQFF
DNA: TGTGCTAGCAGCTCTGGCGGGGCGAATGAGCAGTTCTTC

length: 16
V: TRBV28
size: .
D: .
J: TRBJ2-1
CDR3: CASSLSSGGNYNEQFF
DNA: TGTGCCAGCAGTTTGAGTTCAGGGGGGAACTACAATGAGCAGTTCTTC

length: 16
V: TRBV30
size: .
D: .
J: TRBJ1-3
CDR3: CAWSVLGGASGNTIYF
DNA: TGTGCCTGGAGTGTATTGGGGGGGGCTTCGGGGAACACCATATATTTT

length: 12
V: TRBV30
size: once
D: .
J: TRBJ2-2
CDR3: CAWGETAGELFF
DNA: TGTGCCTGGGGAGAGACTGCCGGGGAGCTGTTTTTT

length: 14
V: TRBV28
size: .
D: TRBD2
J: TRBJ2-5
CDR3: CASTAGAPQETQYF
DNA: TGTGCCAGCACCGCGGGAGCACCACAAGAGACCCAGTACTTC

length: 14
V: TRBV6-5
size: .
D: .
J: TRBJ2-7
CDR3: CASSDRWSRDEQYF
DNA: TGTGCCAGCAGTGACCGATGGAGTCGAGACGAGCAGTACTTC

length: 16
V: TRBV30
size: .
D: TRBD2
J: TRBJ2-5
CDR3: CAWRVTTSGAWGSQYF
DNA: TGTGCCTGGAGGGTGACGACTAGCGGGGCGTGGGGGTCCCAGTACTTC

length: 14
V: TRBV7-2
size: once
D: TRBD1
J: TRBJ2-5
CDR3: CASSWGTGQETQYF
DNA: TGTGCCAGCAGCTGGGGGACAGGGCAAGAGACCCAGTACTTC

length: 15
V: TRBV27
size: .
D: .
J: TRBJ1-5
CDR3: CASSFSPGGNQPQHF
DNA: TGTGCCAGCAGTTTTTCTCCCGGGGGCAATCAGCCCCAGCATTTT

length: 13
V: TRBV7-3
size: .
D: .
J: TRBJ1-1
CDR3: CASSLGGRTEAFF
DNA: TGTGCCAGCAGCCTGGGGGGGAGAACTGAAGCTTTCTTT

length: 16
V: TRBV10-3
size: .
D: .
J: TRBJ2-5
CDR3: CAISDRAGNTQETQYF
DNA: TGTGCCATCAGTGACCGAGCGGGTAACACACAAGAGACCCAGTACTTC

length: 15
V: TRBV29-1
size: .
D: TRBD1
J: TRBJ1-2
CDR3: CSVSPGTGDRYGYTF
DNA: TGCAGCGTTTCCCCGGGTACAGGGGACCGATATGGCTACACCTTC

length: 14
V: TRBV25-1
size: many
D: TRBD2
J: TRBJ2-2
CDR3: CASSGTSDTGELFF
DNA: TGTGCCAGCAGTGGGACTAGCGACACCGGGGAGCTGTTTTTT

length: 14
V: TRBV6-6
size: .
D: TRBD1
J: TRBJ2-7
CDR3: CASSRGQGAYEQYF
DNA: TGTGCCAGCAGTAGGGGACAGGGGGCCTACGAGCAGTACTTC

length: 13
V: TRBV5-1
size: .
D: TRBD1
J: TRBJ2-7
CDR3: CASSTGTAYEQYF
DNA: TGCGCCAGCAGTACCGGGACAGCCTACGAGCAGTACTTC

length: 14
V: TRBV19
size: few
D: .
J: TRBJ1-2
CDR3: CASSIWTANYGYTF
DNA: TGTGCCAGTAGTATTTGGACAGCTAACTATGGCTACACCTTC

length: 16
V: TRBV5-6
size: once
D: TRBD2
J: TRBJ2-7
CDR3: CASSPYSSGGAYEQYF
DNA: TGTGCCAGCAGCCCCTACTCTAGCGGGGGGGCCTACGAGCAGTACTTC

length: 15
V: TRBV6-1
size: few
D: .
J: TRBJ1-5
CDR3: CASSLTGGTDQPQHF
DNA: TGTGCCAGCAGCCTCACCGGGGGTACGGATCAGCCCCAGCATTTT

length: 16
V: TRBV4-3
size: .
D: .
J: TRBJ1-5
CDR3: CASSLRHGESNQPQHF
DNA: TGCGCCAGCAGCCTAAGACACGGGGAGAGCAATCAGCCCCAGCATTTT

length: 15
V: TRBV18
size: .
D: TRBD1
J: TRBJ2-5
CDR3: CASSPPQGDRETQYF
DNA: TGTGCCAGCTCACCACCACAGGGGGATAGGGAGACCCAGTACTTC

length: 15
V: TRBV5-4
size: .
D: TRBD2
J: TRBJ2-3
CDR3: CASSFTSGSTDTQYF
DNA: TGTGCCAGCAGCTTCACTAGCGGGAGTACAGATACGCAGTATTTT

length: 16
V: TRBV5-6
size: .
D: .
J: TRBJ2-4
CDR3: CASSSGSSLAKNIQYF
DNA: TGTGCCAGCAGCTCGGGGTCCTCGCTAGCCAAAAACATTCAGTACTTC

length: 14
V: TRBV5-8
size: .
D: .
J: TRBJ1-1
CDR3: CASSLVRRGTEAFF
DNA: TGTGCCAGCAGCTTGGTGAGGAGGGGCACTGAAGCTTTCTTT

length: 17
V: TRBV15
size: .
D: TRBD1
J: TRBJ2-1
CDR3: CATSRDSDRDSYNEQFF
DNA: TGTGCCACCAGCAGAGATTCGGACAGGGACTCCTACAATGAGCAGTTCTTC

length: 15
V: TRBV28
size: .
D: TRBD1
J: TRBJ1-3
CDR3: CASSSTTGFGNTIYF
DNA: TGTGCCAGCAGTTCCACGACAGGGTTTGGAAACACCATATATTTT

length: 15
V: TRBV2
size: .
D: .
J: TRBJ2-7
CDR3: CASSAWPGNSYEQYF
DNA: TGTGCCAGCAGTGCGTGGCCGGGGAACTCCTACGAGCAGTACTTC